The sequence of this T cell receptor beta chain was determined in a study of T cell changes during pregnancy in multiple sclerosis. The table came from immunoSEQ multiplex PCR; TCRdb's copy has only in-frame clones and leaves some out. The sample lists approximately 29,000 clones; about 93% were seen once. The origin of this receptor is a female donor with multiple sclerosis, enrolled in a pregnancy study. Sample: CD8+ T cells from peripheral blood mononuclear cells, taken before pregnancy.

DNA of the CDR3: TGTGCCAGCAGTTTAAGGCCCAGGGGCGACGAGCAGTACTTC. Its translation: CASSLRPRGDEQYF. The V call is TRBV27, the J call TRBJ2-7, with D possibly being TRBD1 (6 bases). This CDR3 region has 14 residues. With 2 bases removed from V and 5 bases from J, the gap between germline ends came to 13 bases. Germline V gene lookup returns CDR1 MNHEY and CDR2 SMNVEV (reference sequence).